The rows below give T cell receptor beta chains drawn from one sample of a study of blood T cell repertoires in COVID-19. The table came from immunoSEQ multiplex PCR; TCRdb's copy has only in-frame clones and leaves some out. The sample contains 360,000 or so clones, approximately 89% of which appear only once. Sequencing was done on a sample of peripheral blood. Receptors originate from a woman aged 55-69 years with COVID-19, enrolled during active disease. CDR3s include the opening cysteine and the closing phenylalanine or tryptophan. A D gene is named only where the DNA matches it firmly. Expanded clones are given a class, and other clones once, few, many or no size at all.

TRBV10-3	-	TRBD2	TRBJ2-7	CAISDYLAGALSGEQYF	TGTGCCATCAGTGATTATTTAGCGGGGGCGCTCTCGGGGGAGCAGTACTTC
TRBV9	-	TRBD1	TRBJ1-2	CASSLNAGTGVGGYTF	TGTGCCAGCAGTCTCAACGCGGGGACAGGGGTGGGTGGCTACACCTTC
TRBV11-2	few	TRBD2	TRBJ2-3	CASSLELAGAGVGFTDTQYF	TGTGCCAGCAGCTTAGAACTAGCGGGGGCCGGAGTGGGTTTCACAGATACGCAGTATTTT
TRBV25-1	-	TRBD2	TRBJ2-5	CASRPGGGQETQYF	TGTGCCAGCAGGCCCGGGGGGGGCCAAGAGACCCAGTACTTC
TRBV11-2	-	TRBD1	TRBJ1-2	CASSRDRESGYTF	TGTGCCAGCAGCCGGGACAGGGAGAGTGGCTACACCTTC
TRBV10-1	-	-	TRBJ1-1	CASSENLGTEAFF	TGCGCCAGCAGTGAGAACCTAGGCACTGAAGCTTTCTTT
TRBV6-5	once	-	TRBJ2-3	CASRMTSTDTQYF	TGTGCCAGCAGGATGACTAGCACAGATACGCAGTATTTT
TRBV5-1	-	-	TRBJ1-1	CASSLDRLVAEAFF	TGCGCCAGCAGCCTGGACCGACTGGTGGCTGAAGCTTTCTTT
TRBV14	-	-	TRBJ2-2	CASSHGTGELFF	TGTGCCAGCAGCCACGGGACCGGGGAGCTGTTTTTT
TRBV11-3	-	-	TRBJ2-7	CASSPRAVEGVHEQYF	TGTGCCAGCAGCCCCAGAGCTGTTGAAGGGGTCCACGAGCAGTACTTC
TRBV4-1	-	TRBD1	TRBJ2-7	CASSRPGQGNYEQYF	TGCGCCAGCAGCCGCCCGGGACAGGGGAACTACGAGCAGTACTTC
TRBV5-1	-	TRBD2	TRBJ2-3	CASSLVASGAGGPDTQYF	TGCGCCAGCAGCTTGGTGGCTAGCGGGGCGGGAGGGCCAGATACGCAGTATTTT
TRBV5-1	-	TRBD2	TRBJ2-3	CASSVLAGVTDTQYF	TGCGCCAGCAGCGTTCTAGCGGGGGTCACAGATACGCAGTATTTT
TRBV25-1	-	-	TRBJ1-5	CASSDSGRQPQHF	TGTGCCAGCAGTGATTCAGGGCGGCAGCCCCAGCATTTT
TRBV6-6	-	TRBD1	TRBJ1-1	CASRPTGERKNTEAFF	TGTGCCAGCAGACCGACAGGGGAACGTAAGAACACTGAAGCTTTCTTT
TRBV11-2	-	-	TRBJ2-7	CASSAGVEQYF	TGTGCCAGCAGTGCCGGGGTCGAGCAGTACTTC
TRBV5-1	-	-	TRBJ1-2	CASSLEGEAYYGYTF	TGCGCCAGCAGCTTGGAAGGGGAAGCGTATTATGGCTACACCTTC
TRBV19	-	-	TRBJ2-3	CATKSQDPSITDTQYF	TGTGCCACTAAATCCCAGGATCCCTCTATCACAGATACGCAGTATTTT
TRBV11-3	-	-	TRBJ2-1	CASSLGGRNEQFF	TGTGCCAGCAGCTTGGGGGGGCGGAATGAGCAGTTCTTC
TRBV5-4	-	TRBD2	TRBJ2-7	CASSAGGPFSYEQYF	TGTGCCAGCAGTGCGGGGGGGCCCTTCTCCTACGAGCAGTACTTC
TRBV19	-	-	TRBJ1-5	CASSILAGGGQPQHF	TGTGCCAGTAGTATCTTGGCCGGCGGGGGTCAGCCCCAGCATTTT
TRBV9	-	-	TRBJ2-2	CASSVTRANTGELFF	TGTGCCAGCAGCGTGACCAGGGCGAACACCGGGGAGCTGTTTTTT
TRBV4-2	-	-	TRBJ1-2	CASSQGQTTINYGYTF	TGTGCCAGCAGCCAAGGGCAGACTACCATTAACTATGGCTACACCTTC
TRBV27	-	-	TRBJ1-1	CASSLQGRMNTEAFF	TGTGCCAGCAGTTTACAGGGGCGGATGAACACTGAAGCTTTCTTT
TRBV4-2	-	-	TRBJ2-5	CASSPTGHSRETQYF	TGTGCCAGCAGCCCTACAGGACATTCCCGGGAGACCCAGTACTTC
TRBV24-1	-	-	TRBJ2-2	CATSDSRQVNGELFF	TGTGCCACCAGTGATTCTCGTCAGGTCAACGGGGAGCTGTTTTTT
TRBV27	-	-	TRBJ2-3	CASSPLQRNTDTQYF	TGTGCCAGCAGTCCTTTACAGCGGAACACAGATACGCAGTATTTT
TRBV4-1	-	TRBD1	TRBJ2-7	CASSQVDRFHEQYF	TGCGCCAGCAGCCAAGTGGACAGGTTTCACGAGCAGTACTTC
TRBV18	-	-	TRBJ1-1	CASSPSSSVMNTEAFF	TGTGCCAGCTCACCGTCTTCTTCAGTGATGAACACTGAAGCTTTCTTT
TRBV30	once	TRBD1	TRBJ2-1	CACGQGNNEQFF	TGTGCCTGTGGACAGGGGAACAATGAGCAGTTCTTC
TRBV30	-	-	TRBJ1-1	CAWQGMGEAFF	TGTGCCTGGCAGGGGATGGGTGAAGCTTTCTTT
TRBV6-5	-	-	TRBJ1-2	CASRKDSLINYGYTF	TGTGCCAGCAGGAAGGACAGCTTGATCAACTATGGCTACACCTTC
TRBV30	-	TRBD1	TRBJ1-6	CAWAGTVNSPLHF	TGTGCCTGGGCGGGGACAGTTAATTCACCCCTCCACTTT
TRBV12-3/TRBV12-4	-	-	TRBJ1-1	CASGRASPTEAFF	TGTGCCAGCGGCAGGGCTTCCCCCACTGAAGCTTTCTTT
TRBV28	-	-	TRBJ1-1	CASTRGYTEAFF	TGTGCCAGCACCAGGGGTTACACTGAAGCTTTCTTT
TRBV7-2	-	-	TRBJ1-5	CASSLSISGQPQHF	TGTGCCAGCAGCTTGTCCATTTCGGGGCAGCCCCAGCATTTT
TRBV11-2	-	TRBD1	TRBJ1-5	CASSTQGVDNQPQHF	TGTGCCAGCAGCACTCAGGGGGTAGACAATCAGCCCCAGCATTTT
TRBV5-1	-	-	TRBJ1-6	CASSLEGARYSPLHF	TGCGCCAGCAGCTTGGAAGGGGCGAGGTATTCACCCCTCCACTTT
TRBV7-9	-	TRBD1	TRBJ1-2	CASSSSTGTGSGYTF	TGTGCCAGCAGCTCTTCTACCGGGACAGGGAGTGGCTACACCTTC
TRBV4-1	-	TRBD2	TRBJ2-2	CASSYRTSGDPNTGELFF	TGCGCCAGCAGCTATAGGACTAGCGGGGACCCGAACACCGGGGAGCTGTTTTTT
TRBV14	-	TRBD1	TRBJ2-7	CASSNRDSSYEQYF	TGTGCCAGCAGCAACCGGGACAGCTCCTACGAGCAGTACTTC
TRBV27	once	TRBD1	TRBJ1-1	CASSRGQGESFF	TGTGCCAGCAGCCGCGGACAGGGCGAGTCTTTCTTT
TRBV9	-	-	TRBJ1-4	CASSVGPYTTNEKLFF	TGTGCCAGCAGCGTAGGTCCGTATACAACTAATGAAAAACTGTTTTTT
TRBV6-1	-	-	TRBJ2-7	CASSEGRAYEQYF	TGTGCCAGCAGTGAAGGCAGGGCCTACGAGCAGTACTTC
TRBV15	once	TRBD1	TRBJ2-5	CATSRGPGGIETQYF	TGTGCCACCAGCAGAGGACCAGGGGGAATAGAGACCCAGTACTTC
TRBV12-5	-	-	TRBJ2-6	CASGLAVGVRANVLTF	TGTGCTAGTGGTTTGGCAGTAGGGGTTCGGGCCAACGTCCTGACTTTC
TRBV6-1	-	-	TRBJ1-1	CASSLTKGGGTEAFF	TGTGCCAGCAGTCTTACTAAAGGGGGAGGGACTGAAGCTTTCTTT